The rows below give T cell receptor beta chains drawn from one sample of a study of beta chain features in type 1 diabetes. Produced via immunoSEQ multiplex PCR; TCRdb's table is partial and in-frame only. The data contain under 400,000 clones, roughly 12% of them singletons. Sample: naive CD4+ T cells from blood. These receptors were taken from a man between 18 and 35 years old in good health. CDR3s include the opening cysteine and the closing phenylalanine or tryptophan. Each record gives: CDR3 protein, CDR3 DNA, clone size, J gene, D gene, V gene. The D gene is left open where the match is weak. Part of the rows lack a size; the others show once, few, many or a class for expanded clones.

CSASSGVAQFF	TGCAGTGCTAGTTCTGGCGTAGCTCAGTTCTTC	few	TRBJ2-1	.	TRBV20-1
CASTDRGGSYNEQFF	TGTGCCAGCACCGACAGGGGAGGTTCCTACAATGAGCAGTTCTTC	.	TRBJ2-1	TRBD1	TRBV5-4
CASSLTGQGYEQYF	TGTGCCAGCAGCCTTACGGGACAGGGGTACGAGCAGTACTTC	few	TRBJ2-7	TRBD1	TRBV9
CASSLDSSGNTIYF	TGTGCCAGCAGCTTGGACAGCAGTGGAAACACCATATATTTT	.	TRBJ1-3	.	TRBV5-4
CASSPTGWGANVLTF	TGTGCCAGCAGCCCCACGGGGTGGGGGGCCAACGTCCTGACTTTC	.	TRBJ2-6	.	TRBV7-3
CASSGNSGGSSYEQYF	TGTGCCAGCAGTGGGAATAGCGGGGGGAGCTCCTACGAGCAGTACTTC	.	TRBJ2-7	TRBD2	TRBV6-1
CASSLPTGGNTEAFF	TGTGCCAGCAGCTTGCCCACGGGAGGGAACACTGAAGCTTTCTTT	few	TRBJ1-1	.	TRBV5-4
CASSAHYDEQFF	TGTGCCAGCAGTGCTCACTACGATGAGCAGTTCTTC	.	TRBJ2-1	.	TRBV6-5
CASSSRQGPLSYEQYF	TGTGCCAGCAGTTCAAGACAGGGTCCTCTCTCCTACGAGCAGTACTTC	few	TRBJ2-7	TRBD1	TRBV27
CASSQTRILMREQFF	TGTGCCAGTAGTCAAACCCGCATACTTATGAGGGAGCAGTTCTTC	.	TRBJ2-1	.	TRBV19
CASSSDRVPSYEQYF	TGTGCCAGCAGCTCGGACAGGGTCCCGTCCTACGAGCAGTACTTC	few	TRBJ2-7	TRBD1	TRBV7-2
CASRTDLNTEAFF	TGTGCCAGCAGAACCGACTTGAACACTGAAGCTTTCTTT	few	TRBJ1-1	.	TRBV6-1
CASSSPRRGKNEKLFF	TGTGCCAGCAGTTCACCCCGAAGAGGGAAAAATGAAAAACTGTTTTTT	few	TRBJ1-4	.	TRBV6-5
CASSRLAGDEEQFF	TGTGCCAGCAGTCGGTTAGCGGGAGACGAGGAGCAGTTCTTC	few	TRBJ2-1	TRBD2	TRBV27
CASSEPAGLMDF	TGTGCCAGCAGCGAGCCGGCGGGACTCATGGACTTC	.	TRBJ2-4	.	TRBV7-2
CASRDRGNEQYF	TGTGCCAGCCGGGACAGGGGCAACGAGCAGTACTTC	few	TRBJ2-7	TRBD1	TRBV7-3
CTSSQRGLEEMGNEQFF	TGCACCAGCAGCCAAAGGGGACTAGAGGAAATGGGGAATGAGCAGTTCTTC	.	TRBJ2-1	.	TRBV1
CASSLIPETYEQYF	TGTGCCAGCAGCTTAATCCCGGAGACCTACGAGCAGTACTTC	.	TRBJ2-7	.	TRBV7-2
CASSQDLSYEQYF	TGCGCCAGCAGCCAAGACCTGTCCTACGAGCAGTACTTC	few	TRBJ2-7	.	TRBV4-3
CASSVPRDTQYF	TGTGCCAGCAGCGTACCTAGGGATACGCAGTATTTT	many	TRBJ2-3	.	TRBV11-2